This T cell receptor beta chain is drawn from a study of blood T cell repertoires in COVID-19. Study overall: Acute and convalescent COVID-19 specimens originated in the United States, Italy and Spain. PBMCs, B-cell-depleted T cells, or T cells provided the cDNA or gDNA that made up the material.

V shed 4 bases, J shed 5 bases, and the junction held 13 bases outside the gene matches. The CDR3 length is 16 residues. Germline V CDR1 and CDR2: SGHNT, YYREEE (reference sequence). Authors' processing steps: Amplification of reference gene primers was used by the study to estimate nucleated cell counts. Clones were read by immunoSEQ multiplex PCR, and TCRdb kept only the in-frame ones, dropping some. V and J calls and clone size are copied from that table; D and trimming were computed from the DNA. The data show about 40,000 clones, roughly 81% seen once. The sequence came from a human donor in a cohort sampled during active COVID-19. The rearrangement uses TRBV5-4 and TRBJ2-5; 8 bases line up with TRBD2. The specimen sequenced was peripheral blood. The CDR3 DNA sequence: TGTGCCAGCAGCAGGGATAGCGGGGCTCGGGAGGAGACCCAGTACTTC. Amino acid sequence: CASSRDSGAREETQYF.